This is a list of T cell receptor beta chains from one sample in a study of cytomegalovirus exposure and HLA in healthy donors. Measured with immunoSEQ multiplex PCR; TCRdb has only the in-frame clones, and not every one. The table has 150,000 to 250,000 clones, around 83% seen once; the top ten hold roughly 12%. Sequenced input: PBMCs. These receptors were taken from a woman aged 25-40 years in good health and CMV-seropositive. Both conserved end residues are part of each CDR3. Each record gives: J gene, clone size, D gene, V gene, CDR3 protein, CDR3 DNA. D genes are given only for firm matches. A row's size may be missing; if present it is once, few, many or a size class.

TRBJ1-2,NA,NA,TRBV27,CASRASSDGYTF,TGTGCCAGCAGGGCCTCGTCAGATGGCTACACCTTC
TRBJ1-4,NA,TRBD1,TRBV30,CAWRPGTGAYNEKLFF,TGTGCCTGGAGGCCGGGGACAGGGGCCTATAATGAAAAACTGTTTTTT
TRBJ1-2,few,NA,TRBV2,CASSDPGQASNYGYTF,TGTGCCAGCAGTGATCCTGGGCAGGCGAGCAACTATGGCTACACCTTC
TRBJ2-1,NA,NA,TRBV5-1,CATGKAGNEQFF,TGCGCCACCGGGAAGGCGGGTAATGAGCAGTTCTTC
TRBJ1-2,NA,NA,TRBV6-1,CASTGLMGGIGGYTF,TGTGCCAGCACTGGTCTAATGGGAGGGATCGGCGGCTACACCTTC
TRBJ1-1,once,NA,TRBV5-1,CASSLDGTSNTEAFF,TGCGCCAGCAGCTTGGATGGGACATCGAACACTGAAGCTTTCTTT
TRBJ2-2,NA,TRBD1,TRBV5-1,CASSPGQGADTGELFF,TGCGCCAGCAGCCCTGGACAGGGGGCGGACACCGGGGAGCTGTTTTTT
TRBJ1-4,NA,NA,TRBV13,CASSPSAGEKLFF,TGTGCCAGCAGCCCCTCGGCCGGGGAAAAACTGTTTTTT
TRBJ2-2,NA,NA,TRBV7-9,CASSFGEHGELFF,TGTGCCAGCAGCTTCGGGGAACACGGGGAGCTGTTTTTT
TRBJ2-7,once,NA,TRBV6-1,CASSEKSLVPYEQYF,TGTGCCAGCAGTGAAAAGAGCCTAGTTCCCTACGAGCAGTACTTC
TRBJ1-2,once,NA,TRBV2,CASSEIQISYGYTF,TGTGCCAGCAGTGAAATCCAGATTTCCTATGGCTACACCTTC
TRBJ1-2,NA,TRBD1,TRBV5-4,CASSATGTGNYGYTF,TGTGCCAGCAGCGCCACCGGGACAGGGAACTATGGCTACACCTTC
TRBJ1-5,NA,NA,TRBV28,CASIRDTNSNQPQHF,TGTGCCAGCATCCGGGACACTAATAGCAATCAGCCCCAGCATTTT
TRBJ2-3,NA,TRBD2,TRBV18,CASSQLSGTDTQYF,TGTGCCAGCTCACAACTTAGCGGGACAGATACGCAGTATTTT
TRBJ1-2,NA,NA,TRBV27,CASRLEGGGYTF,TGTGCCAGCAGATTAGAGGGAGGCGGCTACACCTTC
TRBJ1-1,NA,NA,TRBV25-1,CASSETGYTEAFF,TGTGCCAGCAGTGAAACAGGGTACACTGAAGCTTTCTTT
TRBJ2-2,NA,TRBD1,TRBV25-1,CASSTRDRGYGELFF,TGTGCCAGCAGTACCCGGGACAGGGGATACGGGGAGCTGTTTTTT
TRBJ1-5,few,NA,TRBV28,CAIGQPNQPQHF,TGTGCCATTGGACAGCCCAATCAGCCCCAGCATTTT
TRBJ2-5,few,TRBD2,TRBV7-7,CASSQRLAGDTETQYF,TGTGCTAGCAGTCAGCGACTAGCGGGAGACACAGAGACCCAGTACTTC
TRBJ2-6,NA,NA,TRBV30,CAWSEQYSGANVLTF,TGTGCCTGGAGTGAACAGTACTCTGGGGCCAACGTCCTGACTTTC